Below are 7 T cell receptor beta chains sequenced from a single sample in a study of blood T cell repertoires in COVID-19. The method was immunoSEQ multiplex PCR; TCRdb's version includes in-frame clones alone and lacks a portion of them. The sample has about 280,000 clones, around 90% seen once. Sequenced: PBMCs or T cells enriched from blood (not recorded which). Receptors were obtained from a woman between 18 and 29 years old with acute COVID-19.

In the case of this clone: Other DNA sequences from this sample encode an identical CDR3 as well. The genes are TRBV27 and TRBJ2-7; D is undetermined. V was pared by 2 bases and J by 3 bases, with 8 bases between. The germline gives CDR1 MNHEY, CDR2 SMNVEV (reference sequence). This CDR3 has 13 residues. The CDR3 DNA reads as TGTGCCAGCAGTTTAGGTCAGATCTACGAGCAGTACTTC. Residues: CASSLGQIYEQYF.

The chain joins TRBV3-1 (or the pseudogene TRBV3-2) to TRBJ2-6; 7 nucleotides agree with TRBD1. Trimming cost V 1 base and J 4 bases; bases outside gene matches: 4. This CDR3 region has 16 residues. CDR1 is LGHDT, CDR2 YNNKEL, per germline (reference sequence). The CDR3 sequence is CASSQGRQGGANVLTF. CDR3 in DNA: TGTGCCAGCAGCCAAGGACGACAGGGCGGGGCCAACGTCCTGACTTTC.

The CDR3 DNA reads as TGCGCCAGCAGCCAAGGAGCGGGAGGGCCTTTTGGGGAGCAGTTCTTC. Translation: CASSQGAGGPFGEQFF. The rearrangement joins TRBV4-3 to TRBJ2-1, with 10 bases aligning to TRBD2. Germline V gene sequence: CDR1 LGHNA, CDR2 YSLEER. Trimming removed 1 base from V and 10 bases from J; junction bases left unmatched: 10. The CDR3 contains 16 residues.

V and J are TRBV30 and TRBJ1-5; tentatively, D is TRBD1 (5 bases). The germline V and J ends were trimmed by 0 bases and 6 bases, with 12 bases remaining between them. This CDR3 has 14 amino acids. Germline V CDR1 and CDR2: GTSNPN, SVGIG (reference sequence). For the CDR3, the DNA is TGTGCCTGGAGTGTATTCGGGGGGGGTCAGCCCCAGCATTTT. Encoded protein: CAWSVFGGGQPQHF. Full variable domain (remainder filled in from reference TRBV30 and TRBJ1-5): SQTIHQWPATLVQPVGSPLSLECTVEGTSNPNLYWYRQAAGRGLQLLFYSVGIGQISSEVPQNLSASRPQDRQFILSSKKLLLSDSGFYLCAWSVFGGGQPQHFGDGTRLSIL.

The chain couples TRBV6-5 to TRBJ2-1; TRBD2 matches at 11 bases. The ends lost 1 base at V and 7 bases at J; junction bases unmatched: 3. The germline gives CDR1 MNHEY, CDR2 SVGAGI. The CDR3 is made up of 15 amino acids. Written as DNA, the CDR3 is TGTGCCAGCAGTTACTTGGCTAGCGGGAGGAATGAGCAGTTCTTC. This sequence encodes CASSYLASGRNEQFF.

This clone was recorded once. The chain couples TRBV6-5 to TRBJ2-5, with TRBD1 identical over 9 bases. J was trimmed by 5 bases and V by 2 bases; bases with no gene match: 3. Germline CDR1 MNHEY, CDR2 SVGAGI. This CDR3 spans 14 amino acids. CDR3 nucleotides: TGTGCCAGCAGTTACGAGGACAGGGGCGAGACCCAGTACTTC. Amino acids: CASSYEDRGETQYF.

The J gene is TRBJ2-3, the V gene TRBV30, with a tentative D call TRBD2 (6 bases). There are 16 residues in the CDR3. Germline lookup yields CDR1 GTSNPN and CDR2 SVGIG (reference sequence). Trimming removed 0 bases from V and 0 bases from J, with 13 bases in between. The CDR3 is CAWSVLGGASTDTQYF. DNA of the CDR3: TGTGCCTGGAGTGTTTTAGGCGGGGCCAGCACAGATACGCAGTATTTT.